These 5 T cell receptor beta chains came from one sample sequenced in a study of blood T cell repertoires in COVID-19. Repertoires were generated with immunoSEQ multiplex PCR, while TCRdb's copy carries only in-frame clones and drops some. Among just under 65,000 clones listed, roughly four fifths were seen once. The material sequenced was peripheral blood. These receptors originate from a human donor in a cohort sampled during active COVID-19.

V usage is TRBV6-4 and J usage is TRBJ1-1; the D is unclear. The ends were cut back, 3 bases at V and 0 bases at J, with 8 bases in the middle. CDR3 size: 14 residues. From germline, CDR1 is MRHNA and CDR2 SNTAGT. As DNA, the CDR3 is TGTGCCAGCAGTGAACGGGGAATGAACACTGAAGCTTTCTTT. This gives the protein CASSERGMNTEAFF.

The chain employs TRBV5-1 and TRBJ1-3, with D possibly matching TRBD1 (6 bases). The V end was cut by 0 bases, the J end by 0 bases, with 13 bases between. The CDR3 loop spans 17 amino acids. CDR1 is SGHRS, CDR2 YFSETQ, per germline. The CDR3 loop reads CASSLDGGPGSGNTIYF. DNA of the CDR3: TGCGCCAGCAGCTTGGACGGGGGGCCCGGCTCTGGAAACACCATATATTTT.

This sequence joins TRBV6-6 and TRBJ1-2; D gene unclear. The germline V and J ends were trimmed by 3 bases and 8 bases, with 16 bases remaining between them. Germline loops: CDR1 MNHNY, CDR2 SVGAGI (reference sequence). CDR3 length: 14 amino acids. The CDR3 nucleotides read TGTGCCAGCAGTTATGAGGGCGGCCAGGCGGGCTACACCTTC. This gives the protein CASSYEGGQAGYTF.

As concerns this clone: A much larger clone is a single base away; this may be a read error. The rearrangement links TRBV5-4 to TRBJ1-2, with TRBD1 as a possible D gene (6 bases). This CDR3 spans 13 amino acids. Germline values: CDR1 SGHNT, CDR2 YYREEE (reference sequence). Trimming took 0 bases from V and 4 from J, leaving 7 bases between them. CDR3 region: CASSLDRAYGYTF. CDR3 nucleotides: TGTGCCAGCAGCTTGGACAGGGCCTATGGCTACACCTTC.

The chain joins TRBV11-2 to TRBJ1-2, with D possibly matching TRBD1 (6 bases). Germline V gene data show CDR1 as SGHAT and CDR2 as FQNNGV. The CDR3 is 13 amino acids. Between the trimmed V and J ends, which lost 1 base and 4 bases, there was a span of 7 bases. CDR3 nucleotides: TGTGCCAGCAGCTTAGCAGGGGTCTATGGCTACACCTTC. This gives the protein CASSLAGVYGYTF.